The 31 T cell receptor beta chains in this list originate from one sample, sequenced in a study of T cell responses to AZD1222 COVID-19 vaccine. Some clones are missing from TCRdb's copy, which holds only in-frame ones; the method was immunoSEQ multiplex PCR. The table has 150,000 or so clones, 89% seen once; the top ten hold around 4.9%. The sample consisted of peripheral blood, taken on day 0 of AZD1222 vaccination. The receptor source for this set is an adult in good health.

V usage is TRBV6-1 and J usage is TRBJ1-1; 10 bases agree with TRBD1. V gave up 5 bases and J gave up 6 bases; unmatched junction bases: 9. Germline loops: CDR1 MNHNS, CDR2 SASEGT. The CDR3 runs 15 residues. The CDR3 nucleotides are TGTGCCAGCAGTCGGCCCGAGGACAGGGGGTCTGAAGCTTTCTTT. This codes for CASSRPEDRGSEAFF.

This clone appeared a single time. The rearrangement uses TRBV7-2 and TRBJ1-2; 8 bases map to TRBD1. V shed 1 base and J 7 bases; nucleotides not matched to a gene: 5. The CDR3 spans 14 residues. Germline V gives CDR1 SGHTA, CDR2 FQGNSA. The CDR3 DNA is TGTGCCAGCAGCTTAGGGCAGGGGGCGGCTGGCTACACCTTC. This codes for CASSLGQGAAGYTF. The full variable domain, completed using reference TRBV7-2 and TRBJ1-2, is GAGVSQSPSNKVTEKGKDVELRCDPISGHTALYWYRQSLGQGLEFLIYFQGNSAPDKSGLPSDRFSAERTGGSVSTLTIQRTQQEDSAVYLCASSLGQGAAGYTFGSGTRLTVV.

The rearrangement links TRBV30 to TRBJ2-5; tentatively, D is TRBD1 or TRBD2 (5 bases each). The germline V and J ends were trimmed by 0 bases and 1 base, with 15 bases remaining between them. This CDR3 has 16 residues. Per the germline V gene, CDR1 is GTSNPN and CDR2 is SVGIG (reference sequence). The CDR3: CAWSVFRGRGQETQYF. The CDR3 nucleotides are TGTGCCTGGAGTGTTTTCCGGGGACGGGGCCAAGAGACCCAGTACTTC.

The DNA for the CDR3 is TGTGCCAGCAGTTACTGGCAGCTTAGCGAGCAGTACTTC. Encoded protein: CASSYWQLSEQYF. V gene TRBV6-5 combines with J gene TRBJ2-7, with unresolved D. The length of the CDR3 is 13 residues. V was shortened by 1 base and J by 6 bases, with 10 bases between the two germline ends. CDR1 and CDR2 (germline): MNHEY, SVGAGI.

This chain joins TRBV19 and TRBJ1-1, with D possibly matching TRBD1 (5 bases). This CDR3 has 15 residues. Trimming cost V 2 bases and J 1 base, with 11 bases left between them. Germline lookup yields CDR1 LNHDA and CDR2 SQIVND (reference sequence). This CDR3 reads CASSIFLQANTEAFF. The CDR3 region has the DNA TGTGCCAGTAGTATATTCCTACAGGCGAACACTGAAGCTTTCTTT.

The chain is built from TRBV15 and TRBJ2-7; 8 bases map to TRBD1. The V gene's germline CDR1 is LNHNV and CDR2 YYDKDF (reference sequence). The V and J ends lost 1 base and 4 bases, in that order; junction bases with no gene match: 6. CDR3 size: 15 residues. The DNA for the CDR3 is TGTGCCACCAGCAGAGGTCGCGGACAGGGTTACGAGCAGTACTTC. Translation gives CATSRGRGQGYEQYF.

The chain employs TRBV2 and TRBJ2-1; TRBD2 agrees at 14 bases. The CDR3 covers 14 residues. Germline V lookup: CDR1 SNHLY, CDR2 FYNNEI. The V segment lost 10 bases and the J segment 9 bases; nucleotides outside the gene matches: 8. In DNA form, the CDR3 reads TGTGCCACCTCGGGGACTAGCGGGAGTGGTGAGCAGTTCTTC. This sequence encodes CATSGTSGSGEQFF.

J is TRBJ1-4 and V is TRBV7-9; D gene unclear. From germline, CDR1 is SEHNR and CDR2 FQNEAQ (reference sequence). The CDR3 spans 14 residues. V was shortened by 8 bases and J by 5 bases, with 15 bases between the two germline ends. CDR3 sequence reads: CASGKAGSNEKLFF. Here the CDR3 DNA reads TGTGCCAGCGGGAAGGCGGGCAGCAATGAAAAACTGTTTTTT.

V gene TRBV28 combines with J gene TRBJ1-2; possible D gene TRBD1, 6 bases. V lost 7 bases to trimming and J lost 4 bases, with 16 bases between them. Germline CDR1 reads MDHEN; CDR2 reads SYDVKM. The CDR3 totals 14 residues. The DNA for the CDR3 is TGTGCCAGCATTCCCGGGGGGGCGGGCTATGGCTACACCTTC. As protein: CASIPGGAGYGYTF.

V is TRBV7-2 and J is TRBJ1-1; D is undetermined. The CDR3 contains 14 residues. Germline V gene sequence: CDR1 SGHTA, CDR2 FQGNSA. The V and J ends lost 3 bases and 5 bases respectively, with 13 bases between them. CDR3 coding DNA: TGTGCCAGCAGCTTGGGCCTTCCGAATACTGAAGCTTTCTTT. Protein: CASSLGLPNTEAFF. The whole variable domain, filled in from reference TRBV7-2 and TRBJ1-1, reads GAGVSQSPSNKVTEKGKDVELRCDPISGHTALYWYRQSLGQGLEFLIYFQGNSAPDKSGLPSDRFSAERTGGSVSTLTIQRTQQEDSAVYLCASSLGLPNTEAFFGQGTRLTVV.

The gene calls are TRBV5-1 and TRBJ1-4; D might be TRBD1 (6 bases). V lost 4 bases, J lost 5 bases, and 18 bases lay in between. Per germline, CDR1 SGHRS and CDR2 YFSETQ. The CDR3 length is 16 residues. In nucleotides, the CDR3 is TGCGCCAGCAGCCCGTCAGAGACAGGCGTGAATGAAAAACTGTTTTTT. Its translation: CASSPSETGVNEKLFF.

The chain carries TRBV7-9 and TRBJ2-1, with D possibly being TRBD1 (5 bases). Trimming stripped 7 bases from V and 1 base from J, with 14 bases between. Looked up from germline, CDR1 is SEHNR and CDR2 is FQNEAQ (reference sequence). The CDR3 runs 15 residues. The CDR3 DNA follows: TGTGCCAGCACTCCCCTGGACATGTCCTACAATGAGCAGTTCTTC. The encoded protein is CASTPLDMSYNEQFF.

DNA for the CDR3: TGTGCCAGCAGCCACAGGACCCCTGCCAAAAACACTGAAGCTTTCTTT. It codes for CASSHRTPAKNTEAFF. The gene calls are TRBV3-1 (or the pseudogene TRBV3-2) and TRBJ1-1, with unresolved D. The ends were cut back, 3 bases at V and 2 bases at J, with 16 bases in the middle. The CDR3 is 16 amino acids. Germline lookup yields CDR1 LGHDT and CDR2 YNNKEL (reference sequence).

The chain recombines TRBV30 with TRBJ2-7; D may correspond to TRBD1 or TRBD2 (5 bases each). V lost 3 bases to trimming and J lost 0 bases, with 24 bases between them. This CDR3 has 18 residues. Germline V lookup: CDR1 GTSNPN, CDR2 SVGIG (reference sequence). CDR3 amino acids: CAWSGVTPWGWSSYEQYF. Written as DNA, the CDR3 is TGTGCCTGGAGCGGGGTTACGCCCTGGGGGTGGAGCTCCTACGAGCAGTACTTC. Full variable domain (remainder filled in from reference TRBV30 and TRBJ2-7): SQTIHQWPATLVQPVGSPLSLECTVEGTSNPNLYWYRQAAGRGLQLLFYSVGIGQISSEVPQNLSASRPQDRQFILSSKKLLLSDSGFYLCAWSGVTPWGWSSYEQYFGPGTRLTVT.

This clone was picked up one time. The rearrangement uses TRBV3-1 (or the pseudogene TRBV3-2) and TRBJ2-7, with D perhaps matching TRBD2 (7 bases). Between the trimmed V and J ends, which lost 7 bases and 0 bases, there was a span of 19 bases. This CDR3 is built from 16 residues. Germline lookup yields CDR1 LGHDT and CDR2 YNNKEL (reference sequence). For the CDR3, the DNA is TGTGCCAGCACCTCAAGGGGGGGGAGGCCCTCCTACGAGCAGTACTTC. Protein product: CASTSRGGRPSYEQYF.

This clone was counted once. The CDR3 coding sequence is TGTGCCAGCAGTTCGCCCGACAGGGTAGAAAAACTGTTTTTT. Encoded protein: CASSSPDRVEKLFF. The chain couples TRBV5-6 to TRBJ1-4; TRBD1 matches 7 bases. V was clipped by 5 bases and J by 8 bases; unmatched bases: 9. The CDR3 is 14 amino acids. In germline, CDR1 is SGHDT, CDR2 YYEEEE.

The chain links TRBV11-2 to TRBJ1-5, with D perhaps TRBD1 (6 bases). This CDR3 contains 16 residues. Germline V lookup: CDR1 SGHAT, CDR2 FQNNGV. The V end was cut by 6 bases, the J end by 4 bases, with 19 bases between. DNA for the CDR3: TGTGCCAGCAGGCCCGGGGGGGCTCTCGGGAATCAGCCCCAGCATTTT. This gives the protein CASRPGGALGNQPQHF.

This clone was counted once. This rearrangement joins TRBV11-3 to TRBJ2-7, with TRBD1 identical over 7 bases. The germline CDR1 and CDR2 sequences are SGHNT and YENEEA. The CDR3 covers 15 residues. With 5 bases clipped from V and 2 bases from J, the junction kept 9 bases outside the gene matches. CDR3 in amino acids: CASSVTEQGTYEQYF. CDR3 in DNA: TGTGCCAGCAGCGTCACAGAACAGGGGACCTACGAGCAGTACTTC. Using reference TRBV11-3 and TRBJ2-7 for the parts outside the CDR3, the full variable domain is EAGVVQSPRYKIIEKKQPVAFWCNPISGHNTLYWYLQNLGQGPELLIRYENEEAVDDSQLPKDRFSAERLKGVDSTLKIQPAELGDSAVYLCASSVTEQGTYEQYFGPGTRLTVT.

CDR3 DNA sequence: TGTGCCAGCAGTTACGGGCCAGGGGTCGCTTTCTTT. Translated: CASSYGPGVAFF. The rearrangement joins TRBV6-5 to TRBJ1-1; a possible D gene is TRBD1 (6 bases). Trimming left V 2 bases short and J 11 bases short, with 12 bases between. The CDR3 contains 12 residues. The germline CDR1 and CDR2 sequences are MNHEY and SVGAGI.

V is TRBV2 and J is TRBJ2-7; 8 positions agree with TRBD2. The CDR3 covers 14 residues. After removal of 6 bases from V and 5 bases from J, the junction contained 9 bases not matched to a gene. CDR1 is SNHLY and CDR2 is FYNNEI in the germline V gene. CDR3 nucleotides: TGTGCCAGCAGGTACGAACCGGGAGGGAACGAGCAGTACTTC. This codes for CASRYEPGGNEQYF.

The chain links TRBV28 to TRBJ2-2, with 8 bases that match TRBD1. The CDR3 loop spans 15 amino acids. CDR1 and CDR2 (germline): MDHEN, SYDVKM. With 10 bases clipped from V and 4 bases from J, the junction kept 11 bases outside the gene matches. CDR3 DNA: TGTGCCACGGACAGGGCCATTCCGGGCACCGGGGAGCTGTTTTTT. It yields the protein CATDRAIPGTGELFF.

The chain carries TRBV23-1 and TRBJ2-4; the D gene is possibly TRBD2 (5 bases). TRBV23-1 is marked as an open reading frame, function uncertain. This CDR3 contains 14 residues. V shed 8 bases and J shed 3 bases, with 14 bases lying between them. CDR3 in DNA: TGCGCCAGCCAGAGGGCTGAATACAAAAACATTCAGTACTTC. This encodes CASQRAEYKNIQYF.

The CDR3 loop reads CASSPGHYNEQFF. The DNA for the CDR3 is TGTGCCAGCAGTCCGGGACACTACAATGAGCAGTTCTTC. The chain carries TRBV12-3 or TRBV12-4 and TRBJ2-1, with D perhaps matching TRBD1 (6 bases). The CDR3 contains 13 residues. V was shortened by 5 bases and J by 3 bases, with 8 bases between the two germline ends.

Concerning this clone itself: A junction boundary mismatches the germline segment, possibly from a read error. The chain combines TRBV18 with TRBJ1-1; no firm D call. Per germline, CDR1 KGHSH and CDR2 LQKENI. CDR3 length equals 13 residues. This chain's CDR3 is CASSFSSNTEAFF. Written as DNA, the CDR3 is TGTGCCAGCTCATTCTCGAGTAACACTGAGGCTTTCTTT.

This chain joins TRBV13 and TRBJ2-2, with a possible D match to TRBD2 (6 bases). Trimming cost V 1 base and J 9 bases, with 12 bases left between them. CDR1 is PRHDT, CDR2 FYEKMQ, per germline (reference sequence). The CDR3 has 14 residues. The CDR3 coding sequence is TGTGCCAGCAGCTTAGACCCCGCGGGGAGGGAGCTGTTTTTT. This sequence encodes CASSLDPAGRELFF.

V usage is TRBV5-4 and J usage is TRBJ2-2, with TRBD2 matching 8 bases. Looked up from germline, CDR1 is SGHNT and CDR2 is YYREEE (reference sequence). The CDR3 covers 17 residues. The J segment lost 2 bases and the V segment lost 0 bases, leaving 6 bases of the junction unmatched. The CDR3 DNA is TGTGCCAGCAGCTTGGGAGGTCTAGCGGGTAACACCGGGGAGCTGTTTTTT. The encoded protein is CASSLGGLAGNTGELFF. Drawing the rest from reference TRBV5-4 and TRBJ2-2, the complete variable domain is ETGVTQSPTHLIKTRGQQVTLRCSSQSGHNTVSWYQQALGQGPQFIFQYYREEENGRGNFPPRFSGLQFPNYSSELNVNALELDDSALYLCASSLGGLAGNTGELFFGEGSRLTVL.

This clone appeared once. The chain is built from TRBV18 and TRBJ2-7; 7 nucleotides match TRBD2. V lost 2 bases, J lost 3 bases, and 4 bases stayed unmatched. Germline CDR1 KGHSH, CDR2 LQKENI. CDR3 length: 14 amino acids. The CDR3 protein is CASSPWRGNYEQYF. As DNA, the CDR3 is TGTGCCAGCTCACCATGGCGGGGGAACTACGAGCAGTACTTC.

This sequence joins TRBV6-5 and TRBJ2-6; no reliable D call. V was trimmed by 5 bases and J by 4 bases, leaving 9 bases between them. The CDR3 loop spans 14 amino acids. The germline gives CDR1 MNHEY, CDR2 SVGAGI. CDR3 sequence reads: CASSPAFGANVLTF. The CDR3 coding sequence is TGTGCCAGCAGTCCAGCCTTCGGGGCCAACGTCCTGACTTTC.

The J gene is TRBJ2-1, the V gene TRBV7-6; 8 nucleotides match TRBD2. CDR1 and CDR2 (germline): SGHVS, FNYEAQ. The V gene end was trimmed by 6 bases and the J gene end by 15 bases; junction bases not matched to a gene: 10. The CDR3 is 12 residues long. CDR3 nucleotides: TGTGCCAGCAGTTCTAGCGGGCTCAGTGCGTTCTTC. Translating it yields CASSSSGLSAFF. The full variable domain, with the rest looked up from reference TRBV7-6 and TRBJ2-1, is GAGVSQSPRYKVTKRGQDVALRCDPISGHVSLYWYRQALGQGPEFLTYFNYEAQQDKSGLPNDRFSAERPEGSISTLTIQRTEQRDSAMYRCASSSSGLSAFFGPGTRLTVL.

The chain links TRBV6-4 to TRBJ1-1, with 8 bases that match TRBD1. The CDR3 runs to 15 residues. Germline V CDR1 and CDR2: MRHNA, SNTAGT. J was trimmed by 1 base and V by 6 bases; bases with no gene match: 7. The CDR3 DNA reads as TGTGCCAGCAGCAATGGACAGGGAAGGAACACTGAAGCTTTCTTT. Encoded protein: CASSNGQGRNTEAFF.

V gene TRBV5-8 combines with J gene TRBJ2-7, with D possibly matching TRBD2 (6 bases). CDR1 is SGHTS, CDR2 YDEGEE, per germline. The CDR3 length is 17 residues. Trimming stripped 4 bases from V and 0 bases from J, with 20 bases between. The CDR3 nucleotides read TGTGCCAGCAGCGTTTTCACAACCGGGGGTAGCTCCTACGAGCAGTACTTC. It codes for CASSVFTTGGSSYEQYF.